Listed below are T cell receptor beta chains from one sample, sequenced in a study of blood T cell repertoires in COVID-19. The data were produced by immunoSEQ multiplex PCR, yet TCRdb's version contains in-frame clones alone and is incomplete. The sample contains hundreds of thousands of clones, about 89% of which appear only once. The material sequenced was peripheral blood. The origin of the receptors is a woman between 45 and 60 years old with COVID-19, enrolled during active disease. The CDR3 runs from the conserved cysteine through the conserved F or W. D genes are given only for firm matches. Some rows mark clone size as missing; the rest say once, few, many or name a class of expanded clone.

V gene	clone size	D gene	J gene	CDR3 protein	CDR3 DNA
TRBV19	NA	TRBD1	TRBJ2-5	CASKRGTEETQYF	TGTGCCAGTAAAAGAGGGACAGAAGAGACCCAGTACTTC
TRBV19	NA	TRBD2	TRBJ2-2	CASSLTLAGGWAGELFF	TGTGCCAGTAGCCTGACACTAGCGGGGGGCTGGGCCGGGGAGCTGTTTTTT
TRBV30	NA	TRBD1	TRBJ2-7	CAWRQGVDSYEQYF	TGTGCCTGGAGACAGGGGGTAGACTCCTACGAGCAGTACTTC
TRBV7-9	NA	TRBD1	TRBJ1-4	CASSPRGQGEKLFF	TGTGCCAGCAGCCCCAGGGGGCAAGGTGAAAAACTGTTTTTT
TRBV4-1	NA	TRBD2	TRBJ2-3	CASSQGTSGLGDTQYF	TGCGCCAGCAGCCAAGGGACTAGCGGGTTAGGGGATACGCAGTATTTT
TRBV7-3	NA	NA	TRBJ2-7	CASSRGHEQYF	TGTGCCAGCAGCCGAGGCCACGAGCAGTACTTC
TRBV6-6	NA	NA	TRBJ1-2	CASTQVGGANYGYTF	TGTGCCAGCACCCAGGTGGGGGGGGCTAACTATGGCTACACCTTC
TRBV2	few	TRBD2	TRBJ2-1	CASSVETSGNNEQFF	TGTGCCAGCAGTGTAGAGACTAGCGGAAACAATGAGCAGTTCTTC
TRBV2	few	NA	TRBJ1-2	CASSHRSGYTF	TGTGCCAGCAGTCACAGGAGCGGCTACACCTTC
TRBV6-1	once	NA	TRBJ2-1	CASSELRRDNEQFF	TGTGCCAGCAGTGAATTGCGCCGTGACAATGAGCAGTTCTTC
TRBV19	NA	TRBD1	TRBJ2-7	CASSTPGQGAYEQYF	TGTGCCAGTAGTACCCCGGGACAGGGGGCCTACGAGCAGTACTTC
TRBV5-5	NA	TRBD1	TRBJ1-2	CASGGTGSSANYGYTF	TGTGCCAGCGGGGGGACAGGGAGTAGTGCCAACTATGGCTACACCTTC
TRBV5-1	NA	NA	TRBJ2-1	CASSFREYNEQFF	TGCGCCAGCAGCTTTCGCGAATACAATGAGCAGTTCTTC
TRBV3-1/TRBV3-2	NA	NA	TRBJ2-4	CASSLRLVQADIQYF	TGTGCCAGCAGCCTTCGCCTGGTACAGGCGGACATTCAGTACTTC
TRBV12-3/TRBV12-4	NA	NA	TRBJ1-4	CASSLGTAEKLFF	TGTGCCAGCAGTTTAGGGACAGCTGAAAAACTGTTTTTT
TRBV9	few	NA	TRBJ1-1	CASSEGIQGANTEAFF	TGTGCCAGCAGCGAGGGAATACAGGGTGCGAACACTGAAGCTTTCTTT
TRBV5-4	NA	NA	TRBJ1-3	CASSLTGSLNTIYF	TGTGCCAGCAGCTTAACAGGGTCTTTAAACACCATATATTTT
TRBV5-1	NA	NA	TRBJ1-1	CASSLVADNTEAFF	TGCGCCAGCAGCTTGGTCGCAGATAACACTGAAGCTTTCTTT
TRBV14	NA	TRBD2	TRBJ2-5	CASSQDQRGGQYF	TGTGCCAGCAGCCAAGATCAGCGGGGAGGCCAGTACTTC
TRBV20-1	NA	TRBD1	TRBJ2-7	CSASQAQGVGEQYF	TGCAGTGCTAGTCAGGCCCAGGGGGTGGGCGAGCAGTACTTC
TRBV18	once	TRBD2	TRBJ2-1	CASSQLSGGTGNEQFF	TGTGCCAGCTCACAACTTAGCGGGGGGACGGGGAATGAGCAGTTCTTC
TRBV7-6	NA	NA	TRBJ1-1	CASSQNGSTARVRNTEAFF	TGTGCCAGCAGCCAGAATGGGAGCACCGCGAGGGTGAGGAACACTGAAGCTTTCTTT
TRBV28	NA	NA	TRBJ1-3	CASMWQAGNTIYF	TGTGCCAGCATGTGGCAAGCTGGAAACACCATATATTTT
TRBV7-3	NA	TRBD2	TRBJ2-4	CASSLKGSTSGGRGAKNIQYF	TGTGCCAGCAGCTTAAAGGGTTCTACTAGCGGGGGCCGAGGGGCCAAAAACATTCAGTACTTC
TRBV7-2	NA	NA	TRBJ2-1	CASSYGQRRVNEQFF	TGTGCCAGCAGCTACGGACAGCGCCGAGTCAATGAGCAGTTCTTC
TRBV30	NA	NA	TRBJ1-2	CAWSDEARGGSNYGYTF	TGTGCCTGGAGTGATGAGGCGCGGGGTGGTTCTAACTATGGCTACACCTTC
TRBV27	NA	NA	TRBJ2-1	CASSFGTGVRNEQFF	TGTGCCAGCAGTTTTGGAACCGGGGTTCGGAATGAGCAGTTCTTC
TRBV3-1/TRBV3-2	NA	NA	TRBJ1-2	CASSQARTGGDYGYTF	TGTGCCAGCAGCCAAGCCCGGACCGGGGGAGACTATGGCTACACCTTC
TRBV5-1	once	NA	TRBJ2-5	CASSRGQAQETQYF	TGCGCCAGCAGCAGGGGACAAGCGCAAGAGACCCAGTACTTC
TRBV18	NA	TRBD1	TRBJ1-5	CASSPPTPGQGSQPQHF	TGTGCCAGCTCACCACCAACCCCGGGACAGGGGTCTCAGCCCCAGCATTTT
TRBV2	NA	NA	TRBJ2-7	CASSDGGHPTKQYF	TGTGCCAGCAGTGACGGGGGGCACCCTACGAAGCAGTACTTC
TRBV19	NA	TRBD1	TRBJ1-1	CASSINLGGTENTEAFF	TGTGCCAGTAGTATAAATTTAGGGGGGACAGAGAACACTGAAGCTTTCTTT
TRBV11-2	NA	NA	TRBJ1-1	CASSLSGAQAFF	TGTGCCAGCAGCTTATCAGGGGCCCAAGCTTTCTTT
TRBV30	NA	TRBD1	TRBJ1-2	CAWSTATGLFLGGYTF	TGTGCCTGGAGTACGGCGACAGGGCTGTTTTTGGGAGGCTACACCTTC
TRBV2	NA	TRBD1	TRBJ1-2	CASSDPRAGGSGYTF	TGTGCCAGCAGTGATCCCCGGGCAGGGGGTAGCGGCTACACCTTC
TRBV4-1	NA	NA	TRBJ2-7	CASSQARRIPEQYF	TGCGCCAGCAGCCAGGCTCGGAGGATCCCCGAGCAGTACTTC
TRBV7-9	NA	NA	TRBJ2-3	CASRGGRGTDTQYF	TGTGCCAGCAGGGGGGGAAGGGGCACAGATACGCAGTATTTT
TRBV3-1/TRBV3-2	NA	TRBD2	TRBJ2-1	CASSPRRAGGEFF	TGTGCCAGCAGCCCCCGTCGGGCGGGGGGCGAGTTCTTC
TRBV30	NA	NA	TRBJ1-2	CAWSVPSTRDIDGYTF	TGTGCCTGGAGTGTTCCGTCCACAAGGGACATAGATGGCTACACCTTC
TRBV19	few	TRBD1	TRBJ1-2	CASSNPGGARGYTF	TGTGCCAGTAGTAACCCAGGGGGCGCGCGTGGCTACACCTTC
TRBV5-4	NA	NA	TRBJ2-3	CASSLIRDTQYF	TGTGCCAGCAGCTTAATCAGAGATACGCAGTATTTT
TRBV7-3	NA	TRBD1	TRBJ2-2	CASSYARGRAGELFF	TGTGCCAGCAGCTACGCCAGGGGGCGCGCCGGGGAGCTGTTTTTT
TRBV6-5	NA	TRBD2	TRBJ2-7	CASSYSTAGGYEQYF	TGTGCCAGCAGTTACTCGACAGCGGGGGGCTACGAGCAGTACTTC
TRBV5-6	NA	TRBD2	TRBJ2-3	CASSPGGDTQYF	TGTGCCAGCAGCCCGGGGGGAGATACGCAGTATTTT
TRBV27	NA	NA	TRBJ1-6	CASRSSYNSPLHF	TGTGCCAGCAGGAGCTCCTATAATTCACCCCTCCACTTT
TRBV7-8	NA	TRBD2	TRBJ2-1	CASSPTSGATAPFF	TGTGCCAGCAGCCCGACTAGCGGGGCGACCGCCCCTTTCTTC
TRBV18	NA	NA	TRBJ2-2	CASSPYVQGTGELFF	TGTGCCAGCTCACCGTACGTACAGGGAACCGGGGAGCTGTTTTTT